Below, 2 T cell receptor beta chains from the same sample are listed, as sequenced in a study of cytomegalovirus exposure and HLA in healthy donors. PCR primers comprised 60 Vbeta and 13 Jbeta primers. This table comes from immunoSEQ multiplex PCR, and its TCRdb copy is limited to in-frame clones, with some not included. The sample carries around 140,000 clones, approximately 75% recorded once. The sample was PBMCs. The receptors derive from a male donor in good health and CMV-seronegative.

The chain couples TRBV7-9 to TRBJ1-1; a weak D match, TRBD1 (5 bases). There are 15 residues in the CDR3. V lost 4 bases, J lost 5 bases, and 17 bases lay in between. Per germline, CDR1 SEHNR and CDR2 FQNEAQ (reference sequence). CDR3 protein: CASSSGTLGGTEAFF. CDR3 DNA: TGTGCCAGCAGCTCCGGGACCTTAGGAGGGACTGAAGCTTTCTTT.

The chain is built from TRBV9 and TRBJ1-4; TRBD1 might be the D (5 bases). Germline lookup yields CDR1 SGDLS and CDR2 YYNGEE. The CDR3 sequence is 15 residues long. The V gene lost 2 bases and the J gene lost 0 bases, with 8 bases spanning the gap. DNA of the CDR3: TGTGCCAGCAGCGTCCAGGGCGCAACTAATGAAAAACTGTTTTTT. Translation: CASSVQGATNEKLFF.